The rows below give T cell receptor beta chains drawn from one sample of a study of blood T cell repertoires in COVID-19. Some clones are missing from TCRdb's copy, which holds only in-frame ones; the method was immunoSEQ multiplex PCR. The data contain 250,000 to 350,000 clones, roughly 90% of them singletons. The sequenced material came from peripheral blood. The receptors were gathered from a man between 18 and 35 years old who had recovered from COVID-19. Both conserved end residues are part of each CDR3. D genes are given only for firm matches. Not every row has a clone size; where given, it reads once, few, many or a size class.

clone size	J gene	D gene	V gene	CDR3 DNA	CDR3 protein
-	TRBJ2-1	TRBD2	TRBV18	TGTGCCAGCTCACGGCGGGAGTCCAATGAGCAGTTCTTC	CASSRRESNEQFF
once	TRBJ2-7	-	TRBV18	TGTGCCAGCTCACCCCAGACTAGAACGGCCCTACACGAGCAGTACTTC	CASSPQTRTALHEQYF
-	TRBJ2-4	TRBD2	TRBV4-1	TGCGCCAGCAGCCTCGGGGGGGGACCCGGCATTCAGTACTTC	CASSLGGGPGIQYF
-	TRBJ1-2	-	TRBV19	TGTGCCAGTAGTATTCTCGGGTCTGGCTACACCTTC	CASSILGSGYTF
-	TRBJ2-1	-	TRBV12-5	TGTGCTAGTGGTTTGGTGGCCGAGCAGTTCTTC	CASGLVAEQFF
-	TRBJ2-5	TRBD1	TRBV9	TGTGCCAGCAGCCTCGGGACAGGTTTGGCGACCCAGTACTTC	CASSLGTGLATQYF
-	TRBJ1-2	-	TRBV6-6	TGTGCCAGCAGCCCAGGGAATGGCTACACCTTC	CASSPGNGYTF
-	TRBJ1-2	-	TRBV19	TGTGCCAGTAGTCCTAAAAGCGGGCCGATGAATTATGGCTACACCTTC	CASSPKSGPMNYGYTF
-	TRBJ2-7	-	TRBV2	TGTGCCACCCAGGGTAACAGACTCTACGAGCAGTACTTC	CATQGNRLYEQYF
-	TRBJ2-1	TRBD1	TRBV7-6	TGTGCCAGCAGCCCGACAGGGGGATACAATGAGCAGTTCTTC	CASSPTGGYNEQFF